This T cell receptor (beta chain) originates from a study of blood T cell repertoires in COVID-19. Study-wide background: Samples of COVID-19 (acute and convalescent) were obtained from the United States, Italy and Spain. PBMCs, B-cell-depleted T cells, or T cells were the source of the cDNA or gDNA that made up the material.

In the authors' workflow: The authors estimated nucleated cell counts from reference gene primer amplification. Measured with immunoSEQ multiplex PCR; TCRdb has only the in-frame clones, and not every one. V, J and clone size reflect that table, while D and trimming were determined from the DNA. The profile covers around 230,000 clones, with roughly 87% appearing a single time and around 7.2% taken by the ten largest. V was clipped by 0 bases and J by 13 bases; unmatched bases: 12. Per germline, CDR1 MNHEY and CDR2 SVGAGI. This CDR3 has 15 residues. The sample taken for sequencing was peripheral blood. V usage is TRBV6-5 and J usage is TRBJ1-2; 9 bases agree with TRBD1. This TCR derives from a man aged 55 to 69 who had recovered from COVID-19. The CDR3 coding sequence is TGTGCCAGCAGTTACTCGAGGGACAGGGCTCGTCTAGCCACCTTC. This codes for CASSYSRDRARLATF.